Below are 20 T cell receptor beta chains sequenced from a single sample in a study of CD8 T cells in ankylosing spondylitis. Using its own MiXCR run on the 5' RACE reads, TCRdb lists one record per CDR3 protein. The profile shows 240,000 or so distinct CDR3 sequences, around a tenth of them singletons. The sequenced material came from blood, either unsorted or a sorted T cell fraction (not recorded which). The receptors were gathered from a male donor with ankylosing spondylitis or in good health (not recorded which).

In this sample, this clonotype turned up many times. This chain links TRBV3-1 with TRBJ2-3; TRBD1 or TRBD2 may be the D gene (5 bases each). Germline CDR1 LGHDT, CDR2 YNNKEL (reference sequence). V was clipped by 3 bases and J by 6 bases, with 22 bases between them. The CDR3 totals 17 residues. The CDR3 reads CASSQGPGPLTMDTQYF. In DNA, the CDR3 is TGTGCCAGCAGCCAGGGACCGGGACCCCTAACAATGGATACGCAGTATTTT.

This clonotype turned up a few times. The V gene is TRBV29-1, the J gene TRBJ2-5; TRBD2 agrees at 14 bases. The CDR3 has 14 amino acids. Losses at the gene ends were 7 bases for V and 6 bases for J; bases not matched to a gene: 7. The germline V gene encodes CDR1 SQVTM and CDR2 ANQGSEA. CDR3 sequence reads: CSGGTSGSVKTQYF. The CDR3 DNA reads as TGCAGCGGCGGGACTAGCGGGAGTGTGAAGACCCAGTACTTC.

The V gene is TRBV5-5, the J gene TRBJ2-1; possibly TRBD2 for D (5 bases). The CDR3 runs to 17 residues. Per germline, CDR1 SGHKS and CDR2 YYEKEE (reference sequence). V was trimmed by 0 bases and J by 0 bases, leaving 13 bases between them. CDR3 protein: CASSLAGSASSYNEQFF. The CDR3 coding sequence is TGTGCCAGCAGCTTGGCGGGTAGCGCGTCCTCCTACAATGAGCAGTTCTTC.

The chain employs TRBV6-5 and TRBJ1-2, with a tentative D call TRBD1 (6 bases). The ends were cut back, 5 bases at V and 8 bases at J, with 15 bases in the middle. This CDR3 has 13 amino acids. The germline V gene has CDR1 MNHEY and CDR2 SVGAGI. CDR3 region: CASSGDISWGYTF. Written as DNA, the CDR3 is TGTGCCAGCAGTGGGGACATCTCTTGGGGCTACACCTTC.

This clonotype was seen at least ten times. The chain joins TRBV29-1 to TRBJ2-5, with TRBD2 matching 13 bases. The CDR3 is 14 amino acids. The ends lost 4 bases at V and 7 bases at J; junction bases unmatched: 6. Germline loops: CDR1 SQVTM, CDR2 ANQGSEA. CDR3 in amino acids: CSVAGLAGLGTQYF. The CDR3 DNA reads TGCAGCGTTGCGGGACTAGCGGGACTGGGGACCCAGTACTTC. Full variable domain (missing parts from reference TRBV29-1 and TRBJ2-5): SAVISQKPSRDICQRGTSLTIQCQVDSQVTMMFWYRQQPGQSLTLIATANQGSEATYESGFVIDKFPISRPNLTFSTLTVSNMSPEDSSIYLCSVAGLAGLGTQYFGPGTRLLVL.

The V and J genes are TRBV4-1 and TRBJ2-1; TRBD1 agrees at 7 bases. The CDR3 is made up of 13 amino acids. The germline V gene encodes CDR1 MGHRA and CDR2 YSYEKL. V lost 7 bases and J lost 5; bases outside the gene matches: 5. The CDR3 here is CASKRTGNNEQFF. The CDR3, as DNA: TGCGCCAGCAAAAGGACAGGCAACAATGAGCAGTTCTTC.

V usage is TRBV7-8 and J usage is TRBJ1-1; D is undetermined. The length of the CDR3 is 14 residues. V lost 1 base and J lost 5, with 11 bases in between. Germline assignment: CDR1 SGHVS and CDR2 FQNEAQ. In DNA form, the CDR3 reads TGTGCCAGCAGCTTAGGAACCCCGGGAACTGAAGCTTTCTTT. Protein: CASSLGTPGTEAFF.

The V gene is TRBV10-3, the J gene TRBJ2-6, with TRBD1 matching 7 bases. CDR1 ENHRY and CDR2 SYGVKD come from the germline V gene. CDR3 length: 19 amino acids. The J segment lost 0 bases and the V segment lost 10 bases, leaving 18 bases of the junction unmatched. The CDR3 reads CATLPFSGGYFSGANVLTF. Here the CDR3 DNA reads TGTGCCACCCTGCCCTTCTCAGGGGGTTACTTCTCTGGGGCCAACGTCCTGACTTTC.

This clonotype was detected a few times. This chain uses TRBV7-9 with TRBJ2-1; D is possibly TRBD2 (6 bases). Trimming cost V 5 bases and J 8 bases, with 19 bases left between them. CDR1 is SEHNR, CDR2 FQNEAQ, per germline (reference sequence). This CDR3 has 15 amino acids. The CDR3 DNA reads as TGTGCCAGCAGCCCCTTCGGGGGTATTGGAGATGAGCAGTTCTTC. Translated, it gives CASSPFGGIGDEQFF.

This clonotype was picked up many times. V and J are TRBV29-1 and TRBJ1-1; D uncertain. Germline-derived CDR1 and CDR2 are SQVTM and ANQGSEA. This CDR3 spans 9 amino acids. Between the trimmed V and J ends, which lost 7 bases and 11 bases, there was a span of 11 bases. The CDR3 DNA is TGCAGCGCTGACGAACCGGCTTTCTTT. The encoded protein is CSADEPAFF.

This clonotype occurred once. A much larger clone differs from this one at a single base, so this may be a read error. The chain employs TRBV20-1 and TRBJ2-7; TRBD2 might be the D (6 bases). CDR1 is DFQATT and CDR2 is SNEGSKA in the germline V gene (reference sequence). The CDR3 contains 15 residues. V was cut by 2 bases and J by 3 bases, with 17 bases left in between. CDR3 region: CSARMGLARVYEQYF. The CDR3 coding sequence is TGCAGTGCTAGAATGGGGCTAGCGAGAGTCTACGAGCAGTACTTC.

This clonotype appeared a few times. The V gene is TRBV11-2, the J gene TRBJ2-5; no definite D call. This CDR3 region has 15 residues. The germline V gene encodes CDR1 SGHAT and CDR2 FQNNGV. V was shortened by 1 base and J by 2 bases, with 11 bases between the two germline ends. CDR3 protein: CASSLVPAEQETQYF. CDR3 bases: TGTGCCAGCAGCTTAGTGCCTGCAGAGCAAGAGACCCAGTACTTC.

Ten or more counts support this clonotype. CDR3 DNA sequence: TGTGCCAGCAGCCCGCACGACAGGGCAGTGGGAGAGCAGTACTTC. Its protein is CASSPHDRAVGEQYF. The chain joins TRBV28 to TRBJ2-7, with 7 bases fitting TRBD1. In germline, CDR1 is MDHEN, CDR2 SYDVKM. The CDR3 is 15 amino acids. Trimming cost V 6 bases and J 7 bases; bases outside gene matches: 15.

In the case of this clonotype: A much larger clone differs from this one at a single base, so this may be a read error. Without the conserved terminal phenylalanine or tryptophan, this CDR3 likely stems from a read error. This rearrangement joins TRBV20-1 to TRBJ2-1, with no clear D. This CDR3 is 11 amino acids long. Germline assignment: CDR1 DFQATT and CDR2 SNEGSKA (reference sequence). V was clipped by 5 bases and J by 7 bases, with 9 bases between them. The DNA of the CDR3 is TGCAGTGCTGGCGCTGCGAATGAGCAGTTCTCC. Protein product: CSAGAANEQFS.

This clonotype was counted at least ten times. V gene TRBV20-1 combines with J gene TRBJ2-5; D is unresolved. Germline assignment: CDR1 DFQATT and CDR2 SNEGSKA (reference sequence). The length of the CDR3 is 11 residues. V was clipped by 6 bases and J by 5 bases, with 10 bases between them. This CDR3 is CSALIAETQYF. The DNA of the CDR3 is TGCAGTGCCCTCATAGCTGAGACCCAGTACTTC.

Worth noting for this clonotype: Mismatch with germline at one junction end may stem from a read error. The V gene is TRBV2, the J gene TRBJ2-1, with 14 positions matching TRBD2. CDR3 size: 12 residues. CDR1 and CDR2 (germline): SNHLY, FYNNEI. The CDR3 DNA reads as TGTGCCAGCACAAGACTAGCGGGGGGGCTAGTCTTC. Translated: CASTRLAGGLVF. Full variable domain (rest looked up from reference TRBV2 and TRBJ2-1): EPEVTQTPSHQVTQMGQEVILRCVPISNHLYFYWYRQILGQKVEFLVSFYNNEISEKSEIFDDQFSVERPDGSNFTLKIRSTKLEDSAMYFCASTRLAGGLVFGPGTRLTVL.

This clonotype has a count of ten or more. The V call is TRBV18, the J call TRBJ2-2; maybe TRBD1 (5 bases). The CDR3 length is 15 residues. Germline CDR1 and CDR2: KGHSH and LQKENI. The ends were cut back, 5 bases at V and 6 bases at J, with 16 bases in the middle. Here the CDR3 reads CASSSRGLLAGELFF. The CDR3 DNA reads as TGTGCCAGCTCATCAAGGGGCCTGCTCGCCGGGGAGCTGTTTTTT.

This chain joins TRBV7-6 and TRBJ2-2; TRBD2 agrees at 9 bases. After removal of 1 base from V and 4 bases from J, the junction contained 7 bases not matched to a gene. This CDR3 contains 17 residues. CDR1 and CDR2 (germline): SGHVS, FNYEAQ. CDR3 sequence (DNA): TGTGCCAGCAGCTTAGGGGCCAGCGGGGGGTTCACCGGGGAGCTGTTTTTT. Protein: CASSLGASGGFTGELFF.

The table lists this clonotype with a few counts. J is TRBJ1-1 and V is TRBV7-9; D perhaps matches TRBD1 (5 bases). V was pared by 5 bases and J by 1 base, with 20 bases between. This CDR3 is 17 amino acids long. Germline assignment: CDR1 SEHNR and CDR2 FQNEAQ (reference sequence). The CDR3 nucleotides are TGTGCCAGCAGCCCAGGGTTGGGGGGGTCTGCGAACACTGAAGCTTTCTTT. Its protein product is CASSPGLGGSANTEAFF.

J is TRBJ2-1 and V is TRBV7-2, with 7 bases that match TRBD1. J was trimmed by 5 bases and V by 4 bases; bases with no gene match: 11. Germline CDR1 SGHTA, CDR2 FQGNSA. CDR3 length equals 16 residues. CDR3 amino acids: CASSSPPGTVNNEQFF. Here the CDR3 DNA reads TGTGCCAGCAGCTCTCCGCCCGGGACAGTAAACAATGAGCAGTTCTTC.